These T cell receptor beta chains were read from a single sample in a study of cytotoxic CD8 clonotypes in ibrutinib-treated CLL. Data came from immunoSEQ multiplex PCR; TCRdb stores just in-frame clones and leaves some out. This table holds hundreds of thousands of clones, around four fifths found once. The specimen was PBMCs, collected before ibrutinib treatment. These receptors all stem from a human donor with chronic lymphocytic leukemia. The CDR3 runs from the conserved cysteine through the conserved F or W. Each record gives: V gene, J gene, CDR3 length, CDR3 protein.

TRBV7-2	TRBJ2-7	11	CASSFSREQYF
TRBV10-3	TRBJ2-3	15	CAISAKTSGTDTQYF
TRBV29-1	TRBJ1-1	11	CSVLGQYEAFF
TRBV15	TRBJ2-2	14	CATSLGSNTGELFF
TRBV7-6	TRBJ2-1	16	CASSSTGQNYNNEQFF
TRBV29-1	TRBJ2-3	15	CSVEDGEQGAAGQYF
TRBV4-2	TRBJ2-1	13	CASSGGAYNEQFF
TRBV9	TRBJ1-1	15	CASSVRTGANTEAFF
TRBV5-1	TRBJ2-1	16	CASSLAGLAGTGEQFF
TRBV7-8	TRBJ2-7	15	CASSYGTEGDYEQYF
TRBV27	TRBJ2-1	16	CASSLSGGRAGNEQFF
TRBV6-1	TRBJ1-2	13	CASSPGPDYGYTF
TRBV29-1	TRBJ1-2	15	CSVDMTTGLYDGYTF
TRBV10-2	TRBJ2-7	13	CASSPSGRNEQYF
TRBV7-3	TRBJ2-1	15	CASSVSSGRQNEQFF
TRBV10-3	TRBJ1-5	14	CAISDGVSNQPQHF
TRBV18	TRBJ2-1	15	CASSPPGLRGNEQFF
TRBV6-1	TRBJ2-7	14	CASSAGPTSYEQYF
TRBV5-8	TRBJ1-5	17	CASSFSGTSFSNQPQHF
TRBV15	TRBJ1-5	15	CATSRDKGVWQPQHF
TRBV25-1	TRBJ2-7	15	CASSDVLGNNYEQYF
TRBV30	TRBJ2-2	14	CAWSKGIDTGELFF
TRBV27	TRBJ2-1	17	CASSLPGLAGIYNEQFF
TRBV15	TRBJ2-7	16	CATSKHLRTMDNEQYF
TRBV30	TRBJ2-1	15	CAWSGLIRDANEQFF
TRBV5-1	TRBJ1-1	14	CASSLPGWNTEAFF
TRBV30	TRBJ1-5	14	CAWSLGGQKGAQHF
TRBV28	TRBJ1-4	16	CASRVPGQATNEKLFF
TRBV9	TRBJ2-1	12	CASSVATYEQFF
TRBV30	TRBJ2-5	11	CAWSVWETQYF
TRBV13	TRBJ2-3	12	CASSQSPGTQYF
TRBV7-6	TRBJ2-7	15	CASSSGTGGLYEQYF
TRBV4-1	TRBJ2-1	13	CASRRDLYNEQFF
TRBV19	TRBJ2-3	15	CASSARQGAADTQYF
TRBV30	TRBJ1-5	14	CAWSVGIEGQPQHF
TRBV2	TRBJ1-5	14	CASKIQRANQPQHF
TRBV28	TRBJ1-3	13	CASSGVAGNTIYF
TRBV28	TRBJ2-7	14	CASSFPRGSHEQYF
TRBV7-2	TRBJ1-2	14	CASGTTASNYGYTF
TRBV7-9	TRBJ2-1	16	CASSLTTSGRFHEQFF
TRBV7-9	TRBJ2-5	14	CASSPDRGGQTQYF
TRBV25-1	TRBJ2-7	15	CASSELFAGADEQYF
TRBV30	TRBJ2-4	13	CAWSVSRLNIQYF
TRBV6-1	TRBJ2-5	14	CASKEGGQQETQYF
TRBV6-5	TRBJ1-2	13	CASSYTRRGGYTF
TRBV15	TRBJ1-5	15	CATGPGTGSNQPQHF
TRBV5-1	TRBJ2-5	15	CASSYVEGASQTQYF
TRBV6-5	TRBJ1-5	15	CASKGNRGGNQPQHF
TRBV2	TRBJ2-1	16	CASSARLASLGNEQFF
TRBV5-4	TRBJ1-2	11	CASRDTLGYTF